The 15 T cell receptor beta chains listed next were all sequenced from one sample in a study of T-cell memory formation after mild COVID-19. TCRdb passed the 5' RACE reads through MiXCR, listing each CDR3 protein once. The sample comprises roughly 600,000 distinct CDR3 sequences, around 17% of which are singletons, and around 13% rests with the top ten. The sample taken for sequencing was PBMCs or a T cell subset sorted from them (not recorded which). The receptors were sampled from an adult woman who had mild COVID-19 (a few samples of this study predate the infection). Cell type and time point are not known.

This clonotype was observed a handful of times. The CDR3 DNA reads TGTGCCAGCAGTTTATTGTCTAGCGGGAGCACAGATACGCAGTATTTT. Translated: CASSLLSSGSTDTQYF. The chain joins TRBV12-3 or TRBV12-4 to TRBJ2-3, with TRBD2 matching 8 bases. The CDR3 runs 16 residues. With 2 bases clipped from V and 0 bases from J, the junction kept 4 bases outside the gene matches.

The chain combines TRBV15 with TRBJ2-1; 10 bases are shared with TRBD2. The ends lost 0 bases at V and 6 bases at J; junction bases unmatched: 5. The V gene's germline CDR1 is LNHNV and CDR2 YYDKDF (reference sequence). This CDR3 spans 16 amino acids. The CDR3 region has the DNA TGTGCCACCAGCAGAGATCTGAGCGGGGGGGCCAATGAGCAGTTCTTC. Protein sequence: CATSRDLSGGANEQFF.

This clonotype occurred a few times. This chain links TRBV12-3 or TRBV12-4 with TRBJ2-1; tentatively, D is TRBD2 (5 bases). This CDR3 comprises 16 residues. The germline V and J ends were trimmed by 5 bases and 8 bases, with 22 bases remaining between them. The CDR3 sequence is CASSDASRRPGDEQFF. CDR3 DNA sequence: TGTGCCAGCAGTGATGCCTCACGACGGCCCGGGGATGAGCAGTTCTTC.

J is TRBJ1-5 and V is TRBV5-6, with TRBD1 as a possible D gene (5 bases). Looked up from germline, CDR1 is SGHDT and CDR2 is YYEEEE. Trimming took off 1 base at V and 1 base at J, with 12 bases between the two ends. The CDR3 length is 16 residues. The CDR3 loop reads CASSLRGAASNQPQHF. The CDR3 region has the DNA TGTGCCAGCAGCTTGAGAGGGGCCGCAAGCAATCAGCCCCAGCATTTT.

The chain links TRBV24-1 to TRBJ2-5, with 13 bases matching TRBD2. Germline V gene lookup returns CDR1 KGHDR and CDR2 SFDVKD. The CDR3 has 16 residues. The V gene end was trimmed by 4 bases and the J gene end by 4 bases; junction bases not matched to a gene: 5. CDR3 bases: TGTGCCACCAGTGACAGGACTAGCGGGAGAGTAGAGACCCAGTACTTC. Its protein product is CATSDRTSGRVETQYF.

The DNA of the CDR3 is TGTGCCAGCAGACAAAACAACGAGACAGCGAACACTGAAGCTTTCTTT. Its translation: CASRQNNETANTEAFF. V gene TRBV21-1 combines with J gene TRBJ1-1; the DNA was not compared with TRBD1, the D call given in the table. TRBV21-1 is shown as a pseudogene. The CDR3 has 16 amino acids.

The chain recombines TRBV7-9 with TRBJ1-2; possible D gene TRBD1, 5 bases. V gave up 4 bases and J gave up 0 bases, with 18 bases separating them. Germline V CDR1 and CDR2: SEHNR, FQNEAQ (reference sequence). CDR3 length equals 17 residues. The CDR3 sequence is CASSSSRTSASNYGYTF. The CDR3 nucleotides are TGTGCCAGCAGCTCGAGTCGGACATCAGCTTCTAACTATGGCTACACCTTC.

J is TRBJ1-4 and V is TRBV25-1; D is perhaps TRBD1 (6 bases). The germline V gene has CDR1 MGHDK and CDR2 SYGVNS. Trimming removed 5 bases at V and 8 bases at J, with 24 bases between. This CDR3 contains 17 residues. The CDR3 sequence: CASSNEGGAGFREKLFF. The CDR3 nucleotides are TGTGCCAGCAGTAACGAGGGGGGCGCGGGGTTCCGCGAAAAACTGTTTTTT. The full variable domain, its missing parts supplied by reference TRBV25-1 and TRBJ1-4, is EADIYQTPRYLVIGTGKKITLECSQTMGHDKMYWYQQDPGMELHLIHYSYGVNSTEKGDLSSESTVSRIRTEHFPLTLESARPSHTSQYLCASSNEGGAGFREKLFFGSGTQLSVL.

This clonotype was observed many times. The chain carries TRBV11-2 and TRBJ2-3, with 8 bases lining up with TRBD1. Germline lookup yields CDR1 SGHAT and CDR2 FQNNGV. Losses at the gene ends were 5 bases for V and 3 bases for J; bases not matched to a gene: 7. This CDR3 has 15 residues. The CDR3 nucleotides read TGTGCCAGCAGCGCCGGGACAGGTCTTACAGATACGCAGTATTTT. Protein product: CASSAGTGLTDTQYF. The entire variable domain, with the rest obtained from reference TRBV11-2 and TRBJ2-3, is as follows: EAGVAQSPRYKIIEKRQSVAFWCNPISGHATLYWYQQILGQGPKLLIQFQNNGVVDDSQLPKDRFSAERLKGVDSTLKIQPAKLEDSAVYLCASSAGTGLTDTQYFGPGTRLTVL.

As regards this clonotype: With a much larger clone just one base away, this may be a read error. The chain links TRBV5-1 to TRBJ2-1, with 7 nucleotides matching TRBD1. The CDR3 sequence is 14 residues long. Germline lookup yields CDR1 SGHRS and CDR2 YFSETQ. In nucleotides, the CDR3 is TGCGCCAACAGCTTAGCACAGGGGACGAATGAGCAGTTCTTC. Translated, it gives CANSLAQGTNEQFF. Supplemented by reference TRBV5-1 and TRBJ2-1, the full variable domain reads KAGVTQTPRYLIKTRGQQVTLSCSPISGHRSVSWYQQTPGQGLQFLFEYFSETQRNKGNFPGRFSGRQFSNSRSEMNVSTLELGDSALYLCANSLAQGTNEQFFGPGTRLTVL.

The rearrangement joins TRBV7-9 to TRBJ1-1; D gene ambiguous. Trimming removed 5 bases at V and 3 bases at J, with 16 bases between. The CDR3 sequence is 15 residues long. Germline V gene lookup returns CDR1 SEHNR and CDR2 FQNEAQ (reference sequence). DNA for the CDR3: TGTGCCAGCAGCCGATCCCCGGTGAGGGACACTGAAGCTTTCTTT. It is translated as CASSRSPVRDTEAFF.

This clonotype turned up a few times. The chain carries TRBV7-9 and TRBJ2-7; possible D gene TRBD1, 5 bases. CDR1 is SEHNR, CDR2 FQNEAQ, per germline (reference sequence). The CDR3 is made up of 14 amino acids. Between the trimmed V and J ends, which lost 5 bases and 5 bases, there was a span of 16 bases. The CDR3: CASSPGKGVDEQYF. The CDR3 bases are TGTGCCAGCAGCCCAGGGAAGGGCGTGGACGAGCAGTACTTC.

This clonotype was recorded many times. The DNA for the CDR3 is TGCAGTGCTAGGGGTAGCGGGAGCTCCTACAATGAGCAGTTCTTC. Its translation is CSARGSGSSYNEQFF. The J gene is TRBJ2-1, the V gene TRBV20-1, with 9 bases lining up with TRBD2. The CDR3 covers 15 residues. CDR1 and CDR2 from the germline V gene are DFQATT and SNEGSKA (reference sequence). V was pared by 3 bases and J by 0 bases, with 3 bases of the junction left unmatched.

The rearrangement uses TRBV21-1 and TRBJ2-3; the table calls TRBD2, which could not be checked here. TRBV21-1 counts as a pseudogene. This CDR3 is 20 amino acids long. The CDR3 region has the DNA TGTGCCAGCAGCTCTCCGGGACTAGCGGGAGGGCAAGTCCTCACAGATACGCAGTATTTT. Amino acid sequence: CASSSPGLAGGQVLTDTQYF.

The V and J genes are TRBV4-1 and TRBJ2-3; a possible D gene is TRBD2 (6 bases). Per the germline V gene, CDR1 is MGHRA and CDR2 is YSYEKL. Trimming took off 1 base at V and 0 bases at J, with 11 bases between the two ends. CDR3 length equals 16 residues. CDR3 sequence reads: CASSQVPGSSTDTQYF. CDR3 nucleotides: TGCGCCAGCAGCCAAGTGCCCGGGAGTAGCACAGATACGCAGTATTTT.